This T cell receptor beta chain comes out of a study of blood T cells in healthy people across ages (dated by TCRdb to the mid-2010s). In terms of the full investigation: In model experiments, template switching captured roughly one uniquely barcoded TCR beta cDNA molecule for every two T cells. To track age-related changes in TCR beta repertoire diversity, the study relied on deep sequencing normalized with unique cDNA molecular identifiers. The donors were divided into four age groups: young (average approximately 17 years), middle-aged (approximately 39), aged (about 62) and long-lived (roughly 86). To avoid experimental bias, donors of different ages were randomly spread across the sequencing lanes. For two donors (one aged 18 to 29 and one aged 80 or older), the study analyzed two additional independent replicas of 1 million unique cDNA reads from the same blood draw. The paper's findings and limits, for the study overall: Bulk unsorted PBMC profiling prevented conclusive comparison of naive and antigen-experienced compartments. Compared with the aged group, more naive CD4+ T cells, fewer expanded clones and increased TCR diversity were shown by the long-lived group, suggesting age selection. As age increased, observed TCR beta diversity per million T cells dropped in a roughly linear way, and a significant reduction was already evident by age about 36. Total diversity estimates from one million sequenced T cells were considered lower bounds and underestimates. Because donor CMV infection status was unknown, age-related changes in expanded clonotypes were potentially confounded. The percentage of naive T cells measured by flow cytometry correlated strongly with observed TCR beta diversity.

The library was produced with 5' RACE. Sequencing took place on an Illumina HiSeq 2500. A second PCR of roughly 7 to 11 cycles was performed with a sample-barcoded 5' primer and a J-beta primer mix. A unique molecular identifier was introduced onto each TCR beta cDNA molecule by a template-switch 5' adaptor carrying 12 random nucleotides. Each sample yielded at least 2.5 million CDR3-containing paired-end reads. The Mint cDNA synthesis kit, primed by a TRBC-specific oligonucleotide, was used to synthesize first-strand cDNA from all RNA. All cDNA was treated with uracil-DNA glycosylase and then went through a first 18-cycle PCR with the universal primers M1SS and BC2_uni_R. In the paper's pipeline: For normalization, 1 million high-quality reads were randomly selected from each sample, with every read carrying a distinct molecular identifier. Instead of being binned into consensus sequences, reads with shared molecular identifiers were discarded. MiTCR, run with a Q25 quality threshold and the strictest error-elimination algorithm, handled CDR3 identification, clonotype clustering and error correction. A nonparametric unseen species model with Euler transformation was used to estimate a lower bound on total TCR beta diversity. The raw public reads went through TCRdb reprocessing: fastp at Q25, MiXCR clone calling, in-frame beta chains kept. Identical CDR3 proteins give one entry, which carries the most common genes and DNA. Here the V and J calls rest on TCRdb's processing, not on the authors' analysis. The sample has more than 1.4 million distinct CDR3 sequences on record, around 39% of them singletons. The biggest ten clones account for roughly 7.9% of the sample.

CDR1 and CDR2 (DFQATT, SNEGSKA) derive from the germline V gene (reference sequence). Inclusive of the bounding cysteine and phenylalanine, the CDR3 is 11 residues long. Only the CDR3 DNA stays, 33 bases, in frame from base 1. This clonotype was detected a few times. The specificity of this receptor is unknown. A clone one base away is much larger, so this may be a read error. The donors were roughly 40 Caucasian individuals from Russia, aged roughly 6 to 90 years, who were systemically healthy. Each donor gave about 9.7 milliliters of peripheral blood, drawn into EDTA-treated Vacutainer tubes. Ficoll-Paque density-gradient centrifugation was used to isolate PBMCs, with at least 6.5 million per sample. Trizol reagent was used to extract total RNA from PBMCs, with at least 5 micrograms per sample. For every donor, an aliquot of PBMCs went through flow cytometry to measure the percentages of naive CD45RAhigh/CD27high T cells.

The rearranged chain carries TRBV20-1 and TRBJ2-1; TRBD1 is a weak D gene call, 7 bases matching. Sample: blood. This TCR derives from a woman aged 18-35 years in good health. The CDR3 reads as follows: CRPQGGNEQFF. The nucleotides are TGCAGGCCCCAGGGGGGCAATGAGCAGTTCTTC.